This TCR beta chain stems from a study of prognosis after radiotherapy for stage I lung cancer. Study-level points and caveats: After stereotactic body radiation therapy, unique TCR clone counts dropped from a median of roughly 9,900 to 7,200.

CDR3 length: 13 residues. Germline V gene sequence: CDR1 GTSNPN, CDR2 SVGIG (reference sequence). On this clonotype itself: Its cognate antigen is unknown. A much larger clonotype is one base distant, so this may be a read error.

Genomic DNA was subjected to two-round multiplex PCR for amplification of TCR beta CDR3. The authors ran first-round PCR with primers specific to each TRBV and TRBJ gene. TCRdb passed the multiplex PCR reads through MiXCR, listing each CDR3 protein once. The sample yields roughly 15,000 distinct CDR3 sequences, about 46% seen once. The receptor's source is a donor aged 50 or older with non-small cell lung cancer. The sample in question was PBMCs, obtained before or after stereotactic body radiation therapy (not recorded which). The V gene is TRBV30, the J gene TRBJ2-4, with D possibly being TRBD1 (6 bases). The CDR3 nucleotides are TGTTCCTGGAGCCAAGGGGGTATGTTCATTCAGTACTTC. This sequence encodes CSWSQGGMFIQYF.